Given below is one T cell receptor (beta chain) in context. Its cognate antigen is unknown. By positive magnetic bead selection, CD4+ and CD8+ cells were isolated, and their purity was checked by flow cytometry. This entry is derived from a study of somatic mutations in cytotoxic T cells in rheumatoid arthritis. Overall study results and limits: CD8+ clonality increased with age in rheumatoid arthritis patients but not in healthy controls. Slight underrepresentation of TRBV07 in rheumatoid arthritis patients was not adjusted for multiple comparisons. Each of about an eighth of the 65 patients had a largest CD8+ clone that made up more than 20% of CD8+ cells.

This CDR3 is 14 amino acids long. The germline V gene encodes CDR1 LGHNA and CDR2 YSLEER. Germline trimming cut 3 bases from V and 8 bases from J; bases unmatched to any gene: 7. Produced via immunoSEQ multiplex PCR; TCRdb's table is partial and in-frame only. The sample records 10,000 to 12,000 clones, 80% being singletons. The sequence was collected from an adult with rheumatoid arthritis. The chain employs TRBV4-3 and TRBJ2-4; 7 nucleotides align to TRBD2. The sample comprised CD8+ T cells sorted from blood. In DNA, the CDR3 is TGCGCCAGCAGCCAGGTGGGAGGGGTAGACATTCAGTACTTC. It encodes CASSQVGGVDIQYF.